This entry concerns a single TCR beta chain. As yet, its antigen is unknown. These data are taken from a study of cytomegalovirus exposure and HLA in healthy donors. Study results and caveats: The authors judged a highly shared variant cluster likely a sequencing artifact. As a later analysis showed, a missense DCLRE1C variant was linked to trimming of TCR beta V- and J-genes. Indistinguishable V segments such as TRBV6-2 and TRBV6-3 were excluded.

The CDR3 spans 14 residues. V was cut by 0 bases and J by 11 bases, with 17 bases left in between. CDR1 and CDR2 from the germline V gene are GTSNPN and SVGIG (reference sequence). Vbeta (60) and Jbeta (13) primers were used in the PCR. Assay: immunoSEQ multiplex PCR; the TCRdb copy retains only in-frame clones and omits some. Altogether more than 150,000 clones are present, 65% to 85% being singletons, with the ten largest covering 1.3%. The sequenced sample was PBMCs. The chain couples TRBV30 to TRBJ1-5, with D perhaps TRBD1 (5 bases). The sequence derives from a middle-aged man in good health and CMV-seropositive. This CDR3 is CAWSVGTPLGTQHF. In DNA form, the CDR3 reads TGTGCCTGGAGTGTCGGGACTCCACTTGGGACCCAGCATTTT.